Below, 9 T cell receptor beta chains from the same sample are listed, as sequenced in a study of T cells in Graves' hyperthyroidism and ophthalmopathy. RNA transcripts served as the template for amplifying TCR beta CDR3 regions. The study used the HTBI primer set for a first-round RT-PCR of the TCR CDR3. TCRdb re-analysed the multiplex PCR reads in MiXCR, keeping a single row per CDR3 protein. The table records around 500,000 distinct CDR3 sequences, 14% of them present only once. Sequenced material: blood. These receptors originate from a woman aged 40 to 50 with Graves' hyperthyroidism.

V and J are TRBV6-1 and TRBJ1-5, with 7 positions matching TRBD1. The CDR3 contains 14 residues. Germline loops: CDR1 MNHNS, CDR2 SASEGT. Unmatched junction bases numbered 4, after V lost 8 bases and J lost 0 bases. In nucleotides, the CDR3 is TGTGCCAGCGGAAACAGGGGTAGCAATCAGCCCCAGCATTTT. This codes for CASGNRGSNQPQHF.

Many counts were recorded for this clonotype. The J gene is TRBJ2-1, the V gene TRBV20-1; TRBD2 agrees at 8 bases. V lost 1 base, J lost 4 bases, and 6 bases stayed unmatched. CDR1 is DFQATT, CDR2 SNEGSKA, per germline (reference sequence). This CDR3 contains 15 residues. Here the CDR3 reads CSARVQAGAYNEQFF. The CDR3 bases are TGCAGTGCTAGAGTGCAAGCGGGAGCTTACAATGAGCAGTTCTTC.

The chain combines TRBV12-3 or TRBV12-4 with TRBJ2-1; 9 bases map to TRBD2. Losses at the gene ends were 3 bases for V and 9 bases for J; bases not matched to a gene: 9. This CDR3 spans 15 amino acids. The CDR3 protein is CASSLRGGGGGEQFF. The CDR3 nucleotides are TGTGCCAGCAGTTTGAGAGGCGGCGGGGGGGGTGAGCAGTTCTTC.

This clonotype appeared a few times. The J gene is TRBJ2-7, the V gene TRBV4-2, with 8 bases lining up with TRBD2. J lost 2 bases, V lost 5 bases, and 8 bases had no gene match. The CDR3 has 15 residues. Germline loops: CDR1 LGHNA, CDR2 YNFKEQ. The CDR3, as DNA: TGTGCCAGCAGCAAAGGACTAGCTCAAGCCTACGAGCAGTACTTC. Protein sequence: CASSKGLAQAYEQYF.

This clonotype was observed at least ten times. The chain uses TRBV25-1 and TRBJ2-1; 9 nucleotides agree with TRBD2. The length of the CDR3 is 17 residues. In germline, CDR1 is MGHDK, CDR2 SYGVNS. Germline trimming cut 8 bases from V and 4 bases from J; bases unmatched to any gene: 15. CDR3 DNA sequence: TGTGCCAGCGAAGAGGGTGCTAGCGGGAAGCGGTACAATGAGCAGTTCTTC. Amino acids: CASEEGASGKRYNEQFF.

This clonotype was counted at least ten times. The chain combines TRBV5-1 with TRBJ1-2; D unclear. The CDR3 sequence is 14 residues long. Germline loops: CDR1 SGHRS, CDR2 YFSETQ. V lost 0 bases and J 6 bases, leaving 12 bases between the germline ends. The CDR3 DNA sequence: TGCGCCAGCAGCTTGGAGGCCCTCGGGGATGGCTACACCTTC. Amino acid sequence: CASSLEALGDGYTF.

A few counts support this clonotype. In DNA form, the CDR3 reads TGTGCCAGCGGCCGGGACGCCAGCTCCTATAATTCACCCCTCCACTTT. This codes for CASGRDASSYNSPLHF. This chain connects TRBV2 to TRBJ1-6; D perhaps matches TRBD1 (5 bases). Germline CDR1 is SNHLY and CDR2 is FYNNEI. V shed 8 bases and J shed 0 bases, with 14 bases lying between them. This CDR3 contains 16 residues.

This sequence joins TRBV20-1 and TRBJ2-2; 9 positions match TRBD2. Germline assignment: CDR1 DFQATT and CDR2 SNEGSKA (reference sequence). The ends lost 3 bases at V and 6 bases at J; junction bases unmatched: 5. This CDR3 is built from 14 residues. For the CDR3, the DNA is TGCAGTGCTAGTGCTAGCGGGATTTCCGGGGAGCTGTTTTTT. Translating it yields CSASASGISGELFF.

The chain has TRBV7-2 and TRBJ2-7; D not certain. The CDR3 consists of 14 residues. Between the trimmed V and J ends, which lost 8 bases and 2 bases, there was a span of 16 bases. The germline CDR1 and CDR2 sequences are SGHTA and FQGNSA. The CDR3: CASSANLLTYEQYF. The CDR3 coding sequence is TGTGCCAGCTCAGCCAACCTACTGACCTACGAGCAGTACTTC. The whole variable domain, remainder taken from reference TRBV7-2 and TRBJ2-7, is GAGVSQSPSNKVTEKGKDVELRCDPISGHTALYWYRQSLGQGLEFLIYFQGNSAPDKSGLPSDRFSAERTGGSVSTLTIQRTQQEDSAVYLCASSANLLTYEQYFGPGTRLTVT.